This note documents a single T cell receptor (beta chain) sequence. This CDR3 is 16 amino acids long. Germline CDR1 and CDR2: MNHEY and SMNVEV (reference sequence). V dropped 2 bases and J dropped 4; count of bases not matched to a gene: 8. TCRdb keeps only in-frame clones here, not all; method: immunoSEQ multiplex PCR. This table has tens of thousands of clones, around 92% appearing once. The source of the sample is a study of T cell changes during pregnancy in multiple sclerosis. The J gene is TRBJ2-1, the V gene TRBV27; 7 bases are shared with TRBD1. The clonotype was recovered from a female donor in good health, enrolled as a control in a pregnancy study. Sequences were derived from peripheral blood, sampled after pregnancy. The CDR3 protein is CASSLNRPGGYNEQFF. The CDR3 DNA reads TGTGCCAGCAGTTTAAATAGGCCAGGGGGTTACAATGAGCAGTTCTTC.